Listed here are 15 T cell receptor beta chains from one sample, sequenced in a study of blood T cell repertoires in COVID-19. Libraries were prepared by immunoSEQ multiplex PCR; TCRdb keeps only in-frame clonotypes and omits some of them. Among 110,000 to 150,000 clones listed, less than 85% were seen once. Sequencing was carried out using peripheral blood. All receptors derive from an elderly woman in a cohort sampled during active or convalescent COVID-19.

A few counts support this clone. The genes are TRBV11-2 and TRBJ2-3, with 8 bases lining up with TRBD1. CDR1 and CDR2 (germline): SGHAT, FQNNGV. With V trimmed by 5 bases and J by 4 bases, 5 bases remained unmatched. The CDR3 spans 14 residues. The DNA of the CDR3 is TGTGCCAGCAGCAAGAGACAGGGGTCAGATACGCAGTATTTT. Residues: CASSKRQGSDTQYF.

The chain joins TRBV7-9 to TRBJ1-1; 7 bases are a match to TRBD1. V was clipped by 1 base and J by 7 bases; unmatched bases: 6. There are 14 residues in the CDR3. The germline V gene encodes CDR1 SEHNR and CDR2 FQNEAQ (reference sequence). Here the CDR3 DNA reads TGTGCCAGCAGCTTAGAACAGGGGATCAGTGAAGCTTTCTTT. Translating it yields CASSLEQGISEAFF. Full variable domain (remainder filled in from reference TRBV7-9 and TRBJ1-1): DTGVSQNPRHKITKRGQNVTFRCDPISEHNRLYWYRQTLGQGPEFLTYFQNEAQLEKSRLLSDRFSAERPKGSFSTLEIQRTEQGDSAMYLCASSLEQGISEAFFGQGTRLTVV.

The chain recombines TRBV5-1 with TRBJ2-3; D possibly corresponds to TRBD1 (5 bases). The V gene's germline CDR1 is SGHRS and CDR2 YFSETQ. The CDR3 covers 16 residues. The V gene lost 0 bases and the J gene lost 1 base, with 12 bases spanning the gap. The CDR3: CASSLARTSRTDTQYF. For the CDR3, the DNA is TGCGCCAGCAGCTTGGCGAGGACATCCCGCACAGATACGCAGTATTTT. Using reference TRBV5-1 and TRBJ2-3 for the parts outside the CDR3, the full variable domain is KAGVTQTPRYLIKTRGQQVTLSCSPISGHRSVSWYQQTPGQGLQFLFEYFSETQRNKGNFPGRFSGRQFSNSRSEMNVSTLELGDSALYLCASSLARTSRTDTQYFGPGTRLTVL.

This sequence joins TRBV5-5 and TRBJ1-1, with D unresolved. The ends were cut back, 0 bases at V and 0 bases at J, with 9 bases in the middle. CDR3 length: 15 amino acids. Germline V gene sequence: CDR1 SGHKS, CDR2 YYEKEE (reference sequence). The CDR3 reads CASSLAPGMNTEAFF. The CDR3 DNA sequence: TGTGCCAGCAGCTTGGCCCCAGGAATGAACACTGAAGCTTTCTTT.

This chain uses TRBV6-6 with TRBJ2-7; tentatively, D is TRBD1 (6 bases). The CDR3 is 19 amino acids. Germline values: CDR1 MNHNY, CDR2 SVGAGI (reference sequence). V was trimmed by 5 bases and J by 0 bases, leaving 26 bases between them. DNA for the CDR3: TGTGCCAGCAGTCCTCTCGTCCCCTTACAGGGATTGCCCTCCTACGAGCAGTACTTC. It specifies CASSPLVPLQGLPSYEQYF.

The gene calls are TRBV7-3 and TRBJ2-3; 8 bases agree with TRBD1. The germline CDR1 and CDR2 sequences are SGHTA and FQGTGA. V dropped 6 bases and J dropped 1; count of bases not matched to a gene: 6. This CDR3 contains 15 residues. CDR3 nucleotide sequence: TGTGCCAGCAGTCCAGGGGGCGGCCGCACAGATACGCAGTATTTT. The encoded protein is CASSPGGGRTDTQYF.

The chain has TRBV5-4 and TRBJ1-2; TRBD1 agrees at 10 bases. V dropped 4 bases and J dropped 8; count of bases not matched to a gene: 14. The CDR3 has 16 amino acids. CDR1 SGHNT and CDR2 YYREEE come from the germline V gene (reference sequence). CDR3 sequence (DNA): TGTGCCAGCAGCCCAGAGCCCCGGGACAGGGGTGAAGGCTACACCTTC. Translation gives CASSPEPRDRGEGYTF. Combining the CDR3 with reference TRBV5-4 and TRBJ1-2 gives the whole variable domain ETGVTQSPTHLIKTRGQQVTLRCSSQSGHNTVSWYQQALGQGPQFIFQYYREEENGRGNFPPRFSGLQFPNYSSELNVNALELDDSALYLCASSPEPRDRGEGYTFGSGTRLTVV.

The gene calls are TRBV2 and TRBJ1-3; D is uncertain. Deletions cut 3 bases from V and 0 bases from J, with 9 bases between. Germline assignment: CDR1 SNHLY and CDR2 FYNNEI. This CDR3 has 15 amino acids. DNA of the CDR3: TGTGCCAGCAGTGAGACACGCAACTCTGGAAACACCATATATTTT. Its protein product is CASSETRNSGNTIYF.

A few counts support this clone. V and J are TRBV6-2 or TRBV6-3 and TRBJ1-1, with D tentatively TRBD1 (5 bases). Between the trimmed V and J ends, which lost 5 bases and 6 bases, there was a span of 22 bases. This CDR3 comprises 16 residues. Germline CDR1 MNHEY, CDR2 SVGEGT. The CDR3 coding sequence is TGTGCCAGCAGTACACTTCGACAGAAGGCCTTCGCTGAAGCTTTCTTT. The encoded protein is CASSTLRQKAFAEAFF.

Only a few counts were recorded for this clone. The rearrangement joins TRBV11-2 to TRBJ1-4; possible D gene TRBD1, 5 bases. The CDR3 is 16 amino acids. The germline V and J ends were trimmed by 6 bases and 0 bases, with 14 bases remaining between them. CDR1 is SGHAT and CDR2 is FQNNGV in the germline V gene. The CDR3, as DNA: TGTGCCAGCAGGTCCTGGGGCCGGGCAACTAATGAAAAACTGTTTTTT. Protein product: CASRSWGRATNEKLFF.

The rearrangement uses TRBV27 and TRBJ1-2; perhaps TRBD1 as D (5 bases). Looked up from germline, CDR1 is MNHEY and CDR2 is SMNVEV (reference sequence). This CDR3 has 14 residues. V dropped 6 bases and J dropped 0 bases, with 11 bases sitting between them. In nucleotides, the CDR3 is TGTGCCAGCAGCCAGCGGGGGGCTAACTATGGCTACACCTTC. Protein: CASSQRGANYGYTF.

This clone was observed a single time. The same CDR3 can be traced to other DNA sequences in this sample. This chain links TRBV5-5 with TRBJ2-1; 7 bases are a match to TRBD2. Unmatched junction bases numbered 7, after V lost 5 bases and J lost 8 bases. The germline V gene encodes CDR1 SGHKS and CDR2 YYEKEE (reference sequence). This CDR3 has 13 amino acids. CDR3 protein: CASSTGGRDEQFF. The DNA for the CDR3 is TGTGCCAGCAGTACGGGGGGTCGGGATGAGCAGTTCTTC.

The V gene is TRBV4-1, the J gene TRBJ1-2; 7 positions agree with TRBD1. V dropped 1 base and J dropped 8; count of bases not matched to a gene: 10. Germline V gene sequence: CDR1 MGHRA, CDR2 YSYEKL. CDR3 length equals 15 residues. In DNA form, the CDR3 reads TGCGCCAGCAGCCAAGTCAGAGGGGGCGCGGGAGGCTACACCTTC. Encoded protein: CASSQVRGGAGGYTF.

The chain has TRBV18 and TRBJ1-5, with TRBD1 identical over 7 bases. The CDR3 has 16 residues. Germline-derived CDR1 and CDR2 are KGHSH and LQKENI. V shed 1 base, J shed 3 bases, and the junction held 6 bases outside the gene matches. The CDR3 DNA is TGTGCCAGCTCACCACTGGGACAGAGATACAATCAGCCCCAGCATTTT. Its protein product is CASSPLGQRYNQPQHF.

The CDR3 DNA reads as TGTGCCAGTAGCTTCCAGACACAGACCGAAGCTTTCTTT. As protein: CASSFQTQTEAFF. This rearrangement joins TRBV19 to TRBJ1-1; no firm D call. V lost 6 bases, J lost 8 bases, and 16 bases lay in between. The CDR3 runs to 13 residues. Germline V gene data show CDR1 as LNHDA and CDR2 as SQIVND (reference sequence).